These T cell receptor beta chains were read from a single sample in a study of CD8+CD57+ T cells in acquired aplastic anemia. Each CDR3 protein is one row after TCRdb ran MiXCR on the reads. The repertoire holds about 270,000 distinct CDR3 sequences, around 60% seen once, with 6.5% to 10% in the top ten. The sample taken for sequencing was sorted CD4+, CD8+, or CD8+CD57+ T cells (not recorded which) from PBMCs. The receptor set was obtained from a human donor with severe aplastic anemia or a healthy control (not recorded which). The CDR3 runs from the conserved cysteine through the conserved F or W. The D gene is left open where the match is weak. Size values are once, few and many counts, or a class for expanded clones, and some rows have none.

size | J | D | V | CDR3 | DNA
- | TRBJ2-7 | TRBD1 | TRBV2 | CASSDRQGVNEQYF | TGTGCCAGCAGTGATAGGCAGGGGGTCAACGAGCAGTACTTC
many | TRBJ2-7 | - | TRBV5-1 | CASSLRPGSSYEQYF | TGCGCCAGCAGCTTGAGGCCGGGCTCCTCCTACGAGCAGTACTTC
- | TRBJ2-2 | TRBD1 | TRBV7-9 | CASSRPGQTNTGELFF | TGTGCCAGCAGCAGACCGGGACAGACGAACACCGGGGAGCTGTTTTTT
- | TRBJ2-3 | - | TRBV29-1 | CSVEVGARTDTQYF | TGCAGCGTTGAAGTCGGAGCTAGGACAGATACGCAGTATTTT
many | TRBJ1-3 | - | TRBV6-1 | CAGWDGFSGNTIYF | TGTGCCGGTTGGGACGGCTTCTCTGGAAACACCATATATTTT
- | TRBJ2-7 | - | TRBV5-6 | CASSPILLDEQYF | TGTGCCAGCAGCCCCATTCTTTTAGACGAGCAGTACTTC
- | TRBJ2-2 | - | TRBV6-4 | CASSDGEHTGELFF | TGTGCCAGCAGTGACGGGGAACACACCGGGGAGCTGTTTTTT
- | TRBJ2-1 | TRBD2 | TRBV15 | CATSSSVTSGYNEQFF | TGTGCCACCAGCAGCTCCGTGACTAGCGGATACAATGAGCAGTTCTTC
- | TRBJ1-1 | TRBD1 | TRBV7-8 | CASSLQGALKTEAFF | TGTGCCAGCAGCTTACAGGGGGCGTTGAAAACTGAAGCTTTCTTT
- | TRBJ1-2 | TRBD1 | TRBV7-9 | CAGSSDRDRGVYGYTF | TGTGCCGGCAGCTCGGACCGGGACAGGGGAGTCTATGGCTACACCTTC
- | TRBJ2-2 | - | TRBV29-1 | CSVKNTATGELFF | TGCAGCGTTAAGAACACAGCCACCGGGGAGCTGTTTTTT
- | TRBJ2-1 | - | TRBV24-1 | CATSEERYPSYNEQFF | TGTGCCACCAGTGAGGAGCGATACCCCTCCTACAATGAGCAGTTCTTC
many | TRBJ1-1 | - | TRBV16 | CASSQSTVGAFF | TGTGCCAGCAGCCAATCCACAGTGGGAGCTTTCTTT
many | TRBJ1-1 | - | TRBV6-1 | CASSDLVWRDTEAFF | TGTGCCAGCAGTGATTTAGTCTGGAGGGACACTGAAGCTTTCTTT
- | TRBJ2-2 | TRBD2 | TRBV7-2 | CAGSLWVAGDTGELFF | TGTGCCGGCAGCTTATGGGTAGCGGGGGACACCGGGGAGCTGTTTTTT
few | TRBJ2-2 | - | TRBV7-8 | CASSLALGTGELFF | TGTGCCAGCAGCTTAGCGCTAGGAACCGGGGAGCTGTTTTTT
many | TRBJ2-7 | TRBD1 | TRBV4-2 | CASSHRDRGSYEQYF | TGTGCCAGCAGCCACCGGGACAGGGGGTCCTACGAGCAGTACTTC
many | TRBJ1-6 | - | TRBV7-8 | CASSLADYATPLHF | TGTGCCAGCAGCTTAGCGGACTACGCAACACCCCTCCACTTT
- | TRBJ1-6 | TRBD1 | TRBV6-2/TRBV6-3 | CASSYEGARSPLHF | TGTGCCAGCAGTTACGAGGGGGCGAGATCACCCCTCCACTTT
- | TRBJ2-3 | - | TRBV15 | CATSSYLGGAGDTRYF | TGTGCCACCAGCAGCTACTTAGGAGGGGCTGGAGATACGCGGTATTTT
- | TRBJ2-1 | - | TRBV7-2 | CASSLLPVNEQFF | TGTGCCAGCAGCTTACTTCCTGTCAATGAGCAGTTCTTC
few | TRBJ2-1 | TRBD1 | TRBV6-7 | CASSYGRRDRAMNEQFF | TGTGCCAGCAGTTATGGTCGTCGGGACAGGGCGATGAATGAGCAGTTCTTC
- | TRBJ2-2 | - | TRBV20-1 | CSATLGSGELFF | TGCAGTGCTACGCTGGGCTCCGGGGAGCTGTTTTTT
- | TRBJ2-7 | TRBD2 | TRBV2 | CASTLAEDSSYEQYF | TGTGCCAGCACCCTAGCGGAGGATAGCTCCTACGAGCAGTACTTC
many | TRBJ1-2 | - | TRBV9 | CASSVGTEYGYTF | TGTGCCAGCAGCGTAGGGACGGAGTATGGCTACACCTTC
- | TRBJ1-4 | TRBD1 | TRBV5-6 | CASSLAGRQGNEKLFF | TGTGCCAGCAGCTTGGCGGGTCGACAGGGGAATGAAAAACTGTTTTTT
few | TRBJ1-5 | - | TRBV30 | CAWSEQGDQPQHF | TGTGCCTGGAGCGAACAGGGTGATCAGCCCCAGCATTTT
- | TRBJ2-3 | TRBD1 | TRBV5-5 | CASSLSGNRGFKPLSTDTQYF | TGTGCCAGCAGTTTATCGGGCAACAGGGGTTTTAAACCACTTAGCACAGATACGCAGTATTTT
- | TRBJ2-3 | TRBD1 | TRBV5-6 | CASSRLQGADTQYF | TGTGCCAGTAGTCGCCTTCAGGGGGCGGATACGCAGTATTTT
few | TRBJ2-2 | TRBD2 | TRBV7-3 | CASSLGLAETGELFF | TGTGCCAGCAGCCTTGGACTAGCGGAGACCGGGGAGCTGTTTTTT
- | TRBJ2-7 | TRBD1 | TRBV5-1 | CASSPFTDRGLYEQYF | TGCGCCAGCAGCCCATTTACCGACAGGGGTCTCTACGAGCAGTACTTC
few | TRBJ2-7 | - | TRBV2 | CASSRDSYEQYF | TGTGCCAGCAGTCGGGACTCCTACGAGCAGTACTTC
many | TRBJ2-2 | - | TRBV9 | CASSVGPGRGTGELFF | TGTGCCAGCAGCGTAGGTCCAGGGAGAGGGACCGGGGAGCTGTTTTTT
once | TRBJ1-6 | - | TRBV9 | CASSAGPVSPLHF | TGTGCCAGCAGCGCCGGACCCGTTTCACCCCTCCACTTT
- | TRBJ2-1 | - | TRBV7-2 | CASSLVGTGKNNEQFF | TGTGCCAGCAGCTTAGTCGGGACTGGAAAAAACAATGAGCAGTTCTTC
few | TRBJ2-5 | - | TRBV9 | CASSARGDSQETQYF | TGTGCCAGCAGCGCACGCGGGGACAGCCAAGAGACCCAGTACTTC
many | TRBJ2-1 | TRBD2 | TRBV20-1 | CSAQYGTSWEQFF | TGCAGTGCTCAGTATGGGACTAGCTGGGAGCAGTTCTTC
- | TRBJ2-7 | TRBD2 | TRBV7-6 | CASSQTSGRVYEQYF | TGTGCCAGCAGCCAGACTAGCGGGAGGGTGTACGAGCAGTACTTC
- | TRBJ2-1 | - | TRBV7-3 | CASSLDTGANEQFF | TGTGCCAGCAGCTTAGACACAGGTGCTAATGAGCAGTTCTTC
- | TRBJ2-6 | TRBD2 | TRBV12-3/TRBV12-4 | CASIKGLRANVLTF | TGTGCCAGCATCAAGGGACTACGGGCCAACGTCCTGACTTTC
- | TRBJ2-1 | TRBD1 | TRBV7-9 | CASSLAASWAGQGYNEQFF | TGTGCCAGCAGCTTAGCAGCTAGCTGGGCGGGACAGGGGTACAATGAGCAGTTCTTC
- | TRBJ2-7 | TRBD2 | TRBV7-2 | CASSRSGTSGSYEQYF | TGTGCCAGCAGCAGAAGCGGGACTAGCGGGTCCTACGAGCAGTACTTC
few | TRBJ1-5 | - | TRBV6-1 | CASRNRVQPQHF | TGCGCCAGCAGGAACAGGGTTCAGCCCCAGCATTTT
- | TRBJ2-7 | TRBD1 | TRBV7-9 | CASSSGQENPYEQYF | TGTGCCAGCAGCTCAGGACAGGAGAATCCCTACGAGCAGTACTTC
few | TRBJ1-6 | - | TRBV7-6 | CASSLVARGDSPLHF | TGTGCCAGCAGCTTAGTGGCCAGGGGAGATTCACCCCTCCACTTT
- | TRBJ2-5 | - | TRBV20-1 | CSARNGTQYF | TGCAGTGCTAGAAACGGGACCCAGTACTTC